This TCR beta chain was identified during a study of identifying expanded T cells in peripheral blood. Some clones are missing from TCRdb's copy, which holds only in-frame ones; the method was immunoSEQ multiplex PCR. The table lists approximately 130,000 clones, 84% of them singletons. Per the germline V gene, CDR1 is KGHSH and CDR2 is LQKENI. The CDR3 covers 13 residues. The germline V and J ends were trimmed by 0 bases and 6 bases, with 5 bases remaining between them. The TCR originated in a person aged 18-70 years in good health. V is TRBV18 and J is TRBJ2-2; D possibly uses TRBD1 or TRBD2 (5 bases each). Material for sequencing was blood. CDR3 DNA: TGTGCCAGCTCACCACCGGGACCCGGGGAGCTGTTTTTT. Its protein is CASSPPGPGELFF.